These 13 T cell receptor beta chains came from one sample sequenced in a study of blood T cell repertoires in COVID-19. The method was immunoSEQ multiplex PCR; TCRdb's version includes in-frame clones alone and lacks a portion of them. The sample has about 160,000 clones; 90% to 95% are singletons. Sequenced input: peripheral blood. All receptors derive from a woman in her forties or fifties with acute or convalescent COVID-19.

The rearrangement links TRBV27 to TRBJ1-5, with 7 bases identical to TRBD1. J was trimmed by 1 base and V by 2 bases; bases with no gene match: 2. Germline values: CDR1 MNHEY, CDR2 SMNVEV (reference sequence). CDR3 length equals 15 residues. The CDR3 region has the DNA TGTGCCAGCAGTTTAGCAGGGGGAAGCAATCAGCCCCAGCATTTT. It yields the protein CASSLAGGSNQPQHF.

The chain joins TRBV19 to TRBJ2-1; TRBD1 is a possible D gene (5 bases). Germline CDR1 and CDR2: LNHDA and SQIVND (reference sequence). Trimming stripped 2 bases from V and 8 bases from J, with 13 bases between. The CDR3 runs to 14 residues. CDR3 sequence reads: CASSIREGVHEQFF. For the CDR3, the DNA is TGTGCCAGTAGTATAAGGGAAGGGGTCCATGAGCAGTTCTTC.

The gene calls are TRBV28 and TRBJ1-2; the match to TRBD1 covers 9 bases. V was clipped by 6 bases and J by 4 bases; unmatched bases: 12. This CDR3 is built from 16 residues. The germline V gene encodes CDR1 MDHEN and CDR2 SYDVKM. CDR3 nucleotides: TGTGCCAGCAGCCGGGAACGGGACAGGGCATCCTATGGCTACACCTTC. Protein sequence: CASSRERDRASYGYTF.

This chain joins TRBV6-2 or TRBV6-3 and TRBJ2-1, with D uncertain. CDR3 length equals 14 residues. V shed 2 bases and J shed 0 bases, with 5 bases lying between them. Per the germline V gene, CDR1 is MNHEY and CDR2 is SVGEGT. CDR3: CASSYTSSYNEQFF. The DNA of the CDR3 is TGTGCCAGCAGTTACACCAGCTCCTACAATGAGCAGTTCTTC.

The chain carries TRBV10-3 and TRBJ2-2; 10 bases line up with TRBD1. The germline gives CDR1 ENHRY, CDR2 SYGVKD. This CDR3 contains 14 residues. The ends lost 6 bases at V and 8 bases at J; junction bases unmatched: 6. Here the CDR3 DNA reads TGTGCCATCAGCCCGGGACAGGGGAAAGGGGAGCTGTTTTTT. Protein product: CAISPGQGKGELFF.

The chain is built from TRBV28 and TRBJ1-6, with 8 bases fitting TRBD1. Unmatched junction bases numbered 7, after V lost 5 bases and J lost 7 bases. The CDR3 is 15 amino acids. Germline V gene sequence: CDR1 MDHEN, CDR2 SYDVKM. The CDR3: CASSPQGEGNSPLHF. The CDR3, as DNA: TGTGCCAGCAGTCCACAGGGGGAGGGGAATTCACCCCTCCACTTT.

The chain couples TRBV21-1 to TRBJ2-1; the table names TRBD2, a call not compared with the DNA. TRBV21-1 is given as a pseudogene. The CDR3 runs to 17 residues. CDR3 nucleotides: TGTGCCAGCAGCAAAGCGCTTCGGACTAGCGGGGTTGATGAGCAGTTCTTC. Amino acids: CASSKALRTSGVDEQFF.

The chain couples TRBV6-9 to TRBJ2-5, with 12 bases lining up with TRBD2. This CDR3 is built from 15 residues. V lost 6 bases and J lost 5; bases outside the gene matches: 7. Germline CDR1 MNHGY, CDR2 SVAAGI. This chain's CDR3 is CASSPGLAGCETQYF. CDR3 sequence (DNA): TGTGCCAGCAGCCCCGGACTAGCGGGGTGTGAGACCCAGTACTTC.

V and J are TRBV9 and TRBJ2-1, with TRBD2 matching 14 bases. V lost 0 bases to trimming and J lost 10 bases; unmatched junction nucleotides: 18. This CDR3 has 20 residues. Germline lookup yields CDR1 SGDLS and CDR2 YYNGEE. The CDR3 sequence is CASSVATITPGLAGVTEQFF. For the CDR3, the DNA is TGTGCCAGCAGCGTAGCAACAATAACTCCGGGACTAGCGGGAGTTACCGAGCAGTTCTTC.

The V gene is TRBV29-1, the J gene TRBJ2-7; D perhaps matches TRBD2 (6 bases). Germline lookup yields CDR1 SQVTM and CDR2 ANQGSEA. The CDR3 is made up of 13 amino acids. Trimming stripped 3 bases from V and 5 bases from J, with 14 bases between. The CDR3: CSVEGGVLNEQYF. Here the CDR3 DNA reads TGCAGCGTTGAGGGGGGAGTTCTAAACGAGCAGTACTTC.

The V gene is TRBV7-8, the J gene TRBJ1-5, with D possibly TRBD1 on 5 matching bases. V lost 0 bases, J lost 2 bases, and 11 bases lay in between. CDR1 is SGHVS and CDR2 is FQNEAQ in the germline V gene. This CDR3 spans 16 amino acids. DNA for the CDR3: TGTGCCAGCAGCTTAGCCGGGGGGGATCGCAATCAGCCCCAGCATTTT. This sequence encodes CASSLAGGDRNQPQHF. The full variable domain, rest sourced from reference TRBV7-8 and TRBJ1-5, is GAGVSQSPRYKVAKRGQDVALRCDPISGHVSLFWYQQALGQGPEFLTYFQNEAQLDKSGLPSDRFFAERPEGSVSTLKIQRTQQEDSAVYLCASSLAGGDRNQPQHFGDGTRLSIL.

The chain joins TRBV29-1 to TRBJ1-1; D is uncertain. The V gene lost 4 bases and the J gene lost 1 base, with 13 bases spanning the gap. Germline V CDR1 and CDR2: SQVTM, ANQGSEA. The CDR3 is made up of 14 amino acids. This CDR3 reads CSVAPSLANTEAFF. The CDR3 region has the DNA TGCAGCGTTGCGCCTTCCTTAGCGAACACTGAAGCTTTCTTT.

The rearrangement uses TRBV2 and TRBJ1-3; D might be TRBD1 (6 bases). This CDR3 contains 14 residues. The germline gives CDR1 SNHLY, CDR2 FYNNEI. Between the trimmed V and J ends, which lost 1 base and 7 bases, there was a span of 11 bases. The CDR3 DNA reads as TGTGCCAGCAGTGAAGGGACAGTCAAGAACACCATATATTTT. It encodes CASSEGTVKNTIYF.